The 20 T cell receptor beta chains listed next were all sequenced from one sample in a study of cytomegalovirus exposure and HLA in healthy donors. PCR involved 60 Vbeta and 13 Jbeta primers. TCRdb's table, derived via immunoSEQ multiplex PCR, lists solely in-frame clones and lacks some. The table shows about 130,000 clones, with 74% occurring only once. The sequenced sample was PBMCs. Receptors originate from a woman aged 50 to 65 in good health and CMV-seropositive.

The CDR3 spells CASSEQAGGAYEQYF. CDR3 nucleotides: TGTGCCAGCAGCGAACAGGCGGGGGGAGCCTACGAGCAGTACTTC. This sequence joins TRBV6-5 and TRBJ2-7; 8 nucleotides agree with TRBD2. CDR1 and CDR2 from the germline V gene are MNHEY and SVGAGI. The CDR3 consists of 15 residues. J lost 2 bases, V lost 6 bases, and 9 bases had no gene match.

V usage is TRBV5-1 and J usage is TRBJ2-2; 12 bases are shared with TRBD2. The germline V gene encodes CDR1 SGHRS and CDR2 YFSETQ. With 3 bases clipped from V and 3 bases from J, the junction kept 9 bases outside the gene matches. The CDR3 sequence is 18 residues long. CDR3 DNA: TGCGCCAGCAGCTCTAGCGGGGGGGCCATGGTGGACACCGGGGAGCTGTTTTTT. This gives the protein CASSSSGGAMVDTGELFF.

This chain links TRBV5-1 with TRBJ2-7, with D possibly being TRBD2 (5 bases). This CDR3 is built from 14 residues. Germline V gene data show CDR1 as SGHRS and CDR2 as YFSETQ. The V gene lost 4 bases and the J gene lost 0 bases, with 11 bases spanning the gap. In nucleotides, the CDR3 is TGCGCCAGCAGCCGGCAGGCGGGCTCCTACGAGCAGTACTTC. Translated: CASSRQAGSYEQYF.

This clone was seen only once. The chain couples TRBV4-2 to TRBJ2-2; TRBD2 agrees at 9 bases. The CDR3 is 16 amino acids. Germline V gene sequence: CDR1 LGHNA, CDR2 YNFKEQ. Unmatched junction bases numbered 1, after V lost 1 base and J lost 1 base. The CDR3 spells CASSQVTSGNTGELFF. In DNA, the CDR3 is TGTGCCAGCAGCCAAGTGACTAGCGGGAACACCGGGGAGCTGTTTTTT.

V usage is TRBV19 and J usage is TRBJ1-1; weak D call: TRBD1 (6 bases). This CDR3 is built from 14 residues. Germline V gene sequence: CDR1 LNHDA, CDR2 SQIVND (reference sequence). V was pared by 1 base and J by 1 base, with 7 bases between. CDR3 sequence: CASSIGTANTEAFF. The CDR3 nucleotides read TGTGCCAGTAGTATAGGGACAGCGAACACTGAAGCTTTCTTT. Supplemented by reference TRBV19 and TRBJ1-1, the full variable domain reads DGGITQSPKYLFRKEGQNVTLSCEQNLNHDAMYWYRQDPGQGLRLIYYSQIVNDFQKGDIAEGYSVSREKKESFPLTVTSAQKNPTAFYLCASSIGTANTEAFFGQGTRLTVV.

This clone showed up just a few times. This chain joins TRBV6-1 and TRBJ1-2; TRBD1 is a possible D gene (5 bases). The V end was cut by 2 bases, the J end by 6 bases, with 19 bases between. Germline lookup yields CDR1 MNHNS and CDR2 SASEGT. The CDR3 is made up of 16 amino acids. Here the CDR3 reads CASSELFVTGSNGYTF. The CDR3 DNA reads as TGTGCCAGCAGTGAACTTTTCGTAACAGGCTCAAATGGCTACACCTTC.

This clone has just a few counts. The chain has TRBV19 and TRBJ1-2, with TRBD1 matching over 10 bases. The CDR3 is 13 amino acids. The V gene's germline CDR1 is LNHDA and CDR2 SQIVND (reference sequence). Trimming cost V 10 bases and J 7 bases; bases outside gene matches: 9. The CDR3 nucleotides read TGTGCCACCACGGACAGGGGGTATGGTGGCTACACCTTC. Translated, it gives CATTDRGYGGYTF.

Only a few counts were recorded for this clone. The chain's CDR3 is CASRQGGVSNQPQHF. DNA for the CDR3: TGTGCCAGCAGGCAGGGAGGAGTGAGCAATCAGCCCCAGCATTTT. The chain uses TRBV6-1 and TRBJ1-5, with a possible D match to TRBD1 (5 bases). CDR1 is MNHNS and CDR2 is SASEGT in the germline V gene. The CDR3 has 15 residues. V was shortened by 6 bases and J by 1 base, with 13 bases between the two germline ends.

J is TRBJ2-3 and V is TRBV4-1; D is perhaps TRBD2 (6 bases). This CDR3 spans 14 amino acids. V lost 5 bases and J lost 4, with 13 bases in between. The germline gives CDR1 MGHRA, CDR2 YSYEKL. For the CDR3, the DNA is TGCGCCAGCAGCACGGGGGATGGCCCAGATACGCAGTATTTT. As protein: CASSTGDGPDTQYF.

The rearrangement uses TRBV10-3 and TRBJ1-6, with D unclear. The V and J ends lost 8 bases and 4 bases respectively, with 6 bases between them. CDR3 size: 12 residues. The germline V gene has CDR1 ENHRY and CDR2 SYGVKD. The CDR3: CAIQDYNSPLHF. The CDR3 region has the DNA TGTGCCATCCAGGATTATAATTCACCCCTCCACTTT.

This chain links TRBV29-1 with TRBJ2-5, with D possibly being TRBD1 (6 bases). The CDR3 has 12 amino acids. CDR1 is SQVTM and CDR2 is ANQGSEA in the germline V gene. The V gene lost 5 bases and the J gene lost 5 bases, with 12 bases spanning the gap. The CDR3 here is CSVYRVGETQYF. In DNA form, the CDR3 reads TGCAGCGTTTACAGGGTGGGGGAGACCCAGTACTTC. Together with reference TRBV29-1 and TRBJ2-5, the CDR3 gives the full variable domain: SAVISQKPSRDICQRGTSLTIQCQVDSQVTMMFWYRQQPGQSLTLIATANQGSEATYESGFVIDKFPISRPNLTFSTLTVSNMSPEDSSIYLCSVYRVGETQYFGPGTRLLVL.

Comment on this clone: Relative to the germline gene, one junction end is altered; a read error may explain this. The chain employs TRBV15 and TRBJ2-5; TRBD1 is a possible D gene (5 bases). Per the germline V gene, CDR1 is LNHNV and CDR2 is YYDKDF (reference sequence). This CDR3 has 15 amino acids. Written as DNA, the CDR3 is TGTGCCACCAGCAGAACGACAGATGCCCAAGAGGCCCAGTACTTC. It encodes CATSRTTDAQEAQYF.

This clone occurred a few times. The J gene is TRBJ2-5, the V gene TRBV14; D unclear. V was pared by 5 bases and J by 5 bases, with 9 bases between. The CDR3 contains 12 residues. Looked up from germline, CDR1 is SGHDN and CDR2 is FVKESK. The CDR3 sequence is CASSNDWETQYF. Here the CDR3 DNA reads TGTGCCAGCAGCAACGACTGGGAGACCCAGTACTTC.

V is TRBV6-5 and J is TRBJ1-6; 7 nucleotides line up with TRBD1. This CDR3 region has 14 residues. Trimming took 7 bases from V and 7 from J; bases not matched to a gene: 7. Germline assignment: CDR1 MNHEY and CDR2 SVGAGI. The CDR3: CASKRQGMNSPLHF. Written as DNA, the CDR3 is TGTGCCAGCAAGCGACAGGGAATGAATTCACCCCTCCACTTT.

This chain joins TRBV4-2 and TRBJ1-2, with D uncertain. The germline V and J ends were trimmed by 2 bases and 2 bases, with 12 bases remaining between them. The CDR3 sequence is 15 residues long. The germline V gene encodes CDR1 LGHNA and CDR2 YNFKEQ. CDR3 region: CASSQTIGRNYGYTF. CDR3 nucleotides: TGTGCCAGCAGCCAAACCATAGGCAGGAACTATGGCTACACCTTC.

V gene TRBV5-1 combines with J gene TRBJ1-1, with D possibly being TRBD1 (6 bases). Trimming pared 2 bases from V and 6 bases from J, leaving 11 bases between. The CDR3 loop spans 13 amino acids. The germline gives CDR1 SGHRS, CDR2 YFSETQ. The CDR3 is CASSFLGAPEAFF. The CDR3 DNA reads as TGCGCCAGCAGCTTTCTGGGGGCTCCTGAAGCTTTCTTT. Filled out from reference TRBV5-1 and TRBJ1-1, the complete variable domain reads KAGVTQTPRYLIKTRGQQVTLSCSPISGHRSVSWYQQTPGQGLQFLFEYFSETQRNKGNFPGRFSGRQFSNSRSEMNVSTLELGDSALYLCASSFLGAPEAFFGQGTRLTVV.

The chain recombines TRBV19 with TRBJ1-2, with 8 bases that match TRBD1. CDR1 and CDR2 from the germline V gene are LNHDA and SQIVND (reference sequence). J gave up 5 bases and V 7 bases, and 9 bases lay outside the gene matches. The CDR3 runs 14 residues. The CDR3 protein is CASTTDRGGYGYTF. In DNA form, the CDR3 reads TGTGCCAGTACCACAGACAGGGGTGGATATGGCTACACCTTC. The full variable domain, its missing parts supplied by reference TRBV19 and TRBJ1-2, is DGGITQSPKYLFRKEGQNVTLSCEQNLNHDAMYWYRQDPGQGLRLIYYSQIVNDFQKGDIAEGYSVSREKKESFPLTVTSAQKNPTAFYLCASTTDRGGYGYTFGSGTRLTVV.

The gene calls are TRBV6-1 and TRBJ2-7; D is unclear. The CDR3 has 14 amino acids. V lost 1 base to trimming and J lost 3 bases, with 10 bases between them. The V gene's germline CDR1 is MNHNS and CDR2 SASEGT. The CDR3 spells CASSEVIALYEQYF. CDR3 sequence (DNA): TGTGCCAGCAGTGAAGTGATAGCCCTCTACGAGCAGTACTTC.

The CDR3, as DNA: TGTGCCAGCAGCTTGGGGGCTCACGGGGGGCCGAATGAAAAACTGTTTTTT. Its translation: CASSLGAHGGPNEKLFF. The chain employs TRBV5-4 and TRBJ1-4; perhaps TRBD1 as D (6 bases). V gave up 0 bases and J gave up 5 bases, with 17 bases separating them. There are 17 residues in the CDR3. Germline V gene data show CDR1 as SGHNT and CDR2 as YYREEE (reference sequence).

The chain recombines TRBV27 with TRBJ1-2, with D hard to call. The ends were cut back, 3 bases at V and 8 bases at J, with 16 bases in the middle. The CDR3 has 14 residues. Germline values: CDR1 MNHEY, CDR2 SMNVEV (reference sequence). The DNA for the CDR3 is TGTGCCAGCAGTTTGCGGGAGTCAGATCAAGGCTACACCTTC. It is translated as CASSLRESDQGYTF.